The present T cell receptor (beta chain) was sequenced within a study of T cell responses to AZD1222 COVID-19 vaccine. General study points: Just a handful of AZD1222 recipients tested seropositive at baseline.

Notes on this clone: The antigen remains undetermined.

Germline CDR1 is MGHDK and CDR2 is SYGVNS. The CDR3 totals 13 residues. The V and J ends lost 4 bases and 4 bases respectively, with 8 bases between them. This table comes from immunoSEQ multiplex PCR, and its TCRdb copy is limited to in-frame clones, with some not included. The sample contains more than 110,000 clones, roughly 92% of which appear only once. This chain links TRBV25-1 with TRBJ1-3; D call uncertain. This receptor was obtained from an adult who received the AZD1222 COVID-19 vaccine. The sample in question was peripheral blood, obtained 28 days after the second AZD1222 dose. In DNA, the CDR3 is TGTGCCAGCAGTGCCGCCGGGGGAAACACCATATATTTT. This gives the protein CASSAAGGNTIYF. Filled out from reference TRBV25-1 and TRBJ1-3, the complete variable domain reads EADIYQTPRYLVIGTGKKITLECSQTMGHDKMYWYQQDPGMELHLIHYSYGVNSTEKGDLSSESTVSRIRTEHFPLTLESARPSHTSQYLCASSAAGGNTIYFGEGSWLTVV.